These 6 T cell receptor beta chains originate from one sample sequenced in a study of molecular identifiers for immune sequencing clone quantification. TCRdb fed the PCR reads into MiXCR, producing one record per CDR3 protein. The repertoire holds hundreds of thousands of distinct CDR3 sequences, roughly 23% seen once, with about 0.81% in the top ten. The specimen was naive CD8+ T cells from blood, with Jurkat cell RNA spiked in. This sample's subset: FACS-sorted CD8+CD4-CCR7+CD45RA+ naive T cells. The source is a human donor in good health. Some libraries in this study had Jurkat cell RNA spiked in.

Concerning this clonotype itself: This sequence may be a read error, since a much larger clone differs from it by one base. The rearrangement uses TRBV9 and TRBJ2-2; D gene unclear. The CDR3 contains 12 residues. Germline V lookup: CDR1 SGDLS, CDR2 YYNGEE. The V end was cut by 6 bases, the J end by 2 bases, with 5 bases between. DNA of the CDR3: TGTGCCAGCACCCAAAACACCGGGGAGCTGTTTTTT. As protein: CASTQNTGELFF.

The rearrangement uses TRBV20-1 and TRBJ2-7; 7 nucleotides line up with TRBD1. The CDR3 covers 15 residues. The germline V gene has CDR1 DFQATT and CDR2 SNEGSKA (reference sequence). V trimming: 0 bases; J trimming: 2 bases; junction bases outside the gene matches: 7. Here the CDR3 reads CSARDTGQITYEQYF. CDR3 nucleotide sequence: TGCAGTGCTAGAGATACGGGACAGATCACCTACGAGCAGTACTTC.

This clonotype has more than one count but fewer than ten. The chain employs TRBV12-3 or TRBV12-4 and TRBJ1-1; D might be TRBD1 (6 bases). V lost 5 bases and J lost 3, with 16 bases in between. The CDR3 totals 15 residues. As DNA, the CDR3 is TGTGCCAGCAGTGCATATGGGGGCGGGGACACTGAAGCTTTCTTT. This codes for CASSAYGGGDTEAFF.

This clonotype was picked up a small number of times. The chain couples TRBV6-5 to TRBJ2-1; TRBD2 matches 9 bases. Trimming took 5 bases from V and 16 from J; bases not matched to a gene: 12. Germline V gene data show CDR1 as MNHEY and CDR2 as SVGAGI. The CDR3 length is 13 residues. DNA of the CDR3: TGTGCCAGCAGTACCGTAGCGGGAGCACCTCTTTTCTTC. Residues: CASSTVAGAPLFF.

This clonotype was seen many times. The chain has TRBV29-1 and TRBJ2-2, with 8 bases matching TRBD2. CDR1 and CDR2 from the germline V gene are SQVTM and ANQGSEA. V lost 8 bases to trimming and J lost 4 bases; unmatched junction nucleotides: 9. The CDR3 totals 14 residues. CDR3 region: CSPTGTRTTGELFF. CDR3 DNA: TGCAGCCCTACTGGGACTAGGACCACCGGGGAGCTGTTTTTT.

Concerning this clonotype: The junction departs from the called germline gene at one end, perhaps through a read error. This chain links TRBV14 with TRBJ2-7; weak D call: TRBD1 (6 bases). This CDR3 region has 11 residues. Germline lookup yields CDR1 SGHDN and CDR2 FVKESK. CDR3 protein: CATGQLYGQYF. The CDR3 coding sequence is TGTGCCACCGGACAGCTCTACGGGCAGTACTTC. The whole variable domain, filled in from reference TRBV14 and TRBJ2-7, reads EAGVTQFPSHSVIEKGQTVTLRCDPISGHDNLYWYRRVMGKEIKFLLHFVKESKQDESGMPNNRFLAERTGGTYSTLKVQPAELEDSGVYFCATGQLYGQYFGPGTRLTVT.